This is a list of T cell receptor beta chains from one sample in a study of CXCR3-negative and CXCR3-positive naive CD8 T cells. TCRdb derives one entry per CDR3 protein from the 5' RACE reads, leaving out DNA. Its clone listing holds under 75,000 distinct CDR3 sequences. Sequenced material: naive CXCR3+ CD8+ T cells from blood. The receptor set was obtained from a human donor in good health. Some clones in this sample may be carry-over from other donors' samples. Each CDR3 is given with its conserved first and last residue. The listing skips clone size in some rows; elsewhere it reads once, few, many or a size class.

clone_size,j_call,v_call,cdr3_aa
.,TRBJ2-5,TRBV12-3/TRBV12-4,CASSSSETQYF
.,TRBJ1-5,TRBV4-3,CASSQDTNQPQHF
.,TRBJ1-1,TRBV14,CASSQDPDLNTEAFF
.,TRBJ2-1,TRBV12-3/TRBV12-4,CASSARDGYNEQFF
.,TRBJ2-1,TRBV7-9,CASSLDLVNEQFF
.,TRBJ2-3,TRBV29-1,CSAGEAVLRIF
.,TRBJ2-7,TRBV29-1,CSVESPVYEQYF
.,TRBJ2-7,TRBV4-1,CANSQGPNRDRDNYEQYF
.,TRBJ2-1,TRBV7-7,CASSLTSGPRYNEQFF
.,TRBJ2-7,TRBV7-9,CASSPGSGLASSEQYF
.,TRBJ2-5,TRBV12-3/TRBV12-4,CASSLRAYQETQYF
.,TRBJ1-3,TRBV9,CASSVVEGLAVGNTIYF
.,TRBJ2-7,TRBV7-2,CASSLNYYEQYF
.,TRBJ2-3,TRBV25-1,CASSEGILGTDTQYF
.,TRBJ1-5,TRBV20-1,CSAGIVGQGADQPQHF
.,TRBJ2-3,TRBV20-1,CSPSDRSLVDTQYF
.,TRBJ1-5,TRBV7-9,CASSAAGDSNQPQHF
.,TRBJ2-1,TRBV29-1,CSLAGAGFDEQFF
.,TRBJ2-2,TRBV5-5,CASSLGPDTGELFF
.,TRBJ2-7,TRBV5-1,CASFRDSLYEQYF
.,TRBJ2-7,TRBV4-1,CASSTWGSGTGPDEQYF
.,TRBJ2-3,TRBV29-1,CSAASTDTQYF
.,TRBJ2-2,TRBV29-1,CSVEAGTDTGELFF
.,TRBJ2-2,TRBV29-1,CSVPTAEKNTGELFF
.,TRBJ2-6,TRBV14,CASSDQGFGANVLTF
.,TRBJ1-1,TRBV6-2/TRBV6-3,CASSNRPSGRGGTEAFF
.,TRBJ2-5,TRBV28,CASFLGGQNQETQYF
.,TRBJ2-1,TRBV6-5,CASSFPGLALNEQFF
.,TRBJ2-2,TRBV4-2,CASSQGFESGELFF
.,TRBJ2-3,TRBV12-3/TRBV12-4,CASSESGGSRDTQYF
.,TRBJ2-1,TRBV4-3,CASSQGWGALFNEQFF
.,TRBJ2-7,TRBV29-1,CSARLAMSSYEQYF
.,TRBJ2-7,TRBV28,CASSWRGLRSYEQYF
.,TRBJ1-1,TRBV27,CASSYGSSEAFF
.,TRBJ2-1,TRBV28,CASSLPARGGSYNEQFF
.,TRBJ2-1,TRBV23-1,CASSTASYNEQFF
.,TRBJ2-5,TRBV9,CASSVNYQETQYF
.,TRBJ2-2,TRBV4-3,CASSLGGTNTGELFF
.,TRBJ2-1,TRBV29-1,CSVEDRDRGPNEQFF
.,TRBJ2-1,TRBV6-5,CASSYSGRDNEQFF
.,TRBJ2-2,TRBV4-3,CASSPTGPGTYAAGELFF
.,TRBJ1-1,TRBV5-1,CASSLDPDLNTEAFF
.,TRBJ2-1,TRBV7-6,CASSQEAGLAGANYNEQFF
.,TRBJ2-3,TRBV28,CASSPSRTDGTVADTQYF
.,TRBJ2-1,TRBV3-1,CASSQPSRGGADEQFF
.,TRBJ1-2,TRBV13,CASSQSGQGVFYGYTF
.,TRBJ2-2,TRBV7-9,CASSPRGQGAFAGELFF
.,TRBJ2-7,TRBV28,CASSLWEGADYEQYF
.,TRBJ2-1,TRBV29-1,CSVGTKSSGGEVYEQFF
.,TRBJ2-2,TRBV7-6,CASSLGGLAGVYTGELFF
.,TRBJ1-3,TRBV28,CASSYDPSGNTIYF
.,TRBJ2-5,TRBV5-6,CASSLRAGRQETQYF
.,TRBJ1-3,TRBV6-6,CASSYSPSLLGNTIYF
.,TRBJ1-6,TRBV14,CASSQLTGDSPLHF
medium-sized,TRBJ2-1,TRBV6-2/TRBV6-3,CASSHRGGLNEQFF
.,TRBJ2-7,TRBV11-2,CASSHSGTGYEQYF